Presented here are 20 T cell receptor beta chains from one specimen sequenced in a study of breast tumors, draining lymph nodes, adjacent tissues. TCRdb recomputed calls from the multiplex PCR reads with MiXCR, one row per CDR3 protein. The sample shows 200,000 to 300,000 distinct CDR3 sequences, over 30% of them seen only once. Breast cancer patients provided tissue from their axillary draining lymph nodes. Material: axillary lymph node tissue. Receptor source: a female donor with breast cancer. Some clones in this sample may be carry-over from other donors' samples.

The CDR3 loop is CASSDGGPYEQYF. For the CDR3, the DNA is TGTGCCAGCAGTGATGGGGGTCCCTACGAGCAGTACTTC. The chain carries TRBV2 and TRBJ2-7; D may be TRBD1 or TRBD2 (5 bases each). The V and J ends lost 3 bases and 2 bases respectively, with 8 bases between them. Germline lookup yields CDR1 SNHLY and CDR2 FYNNEI. This CDR3 is built from 13 residues.

The chain employs TRBV20-1 and TRBJ2-5; tentatively, D is TRBD2 (5 bases). This CDR3 has 15 residues. Germline V CDR1 and CDR2: DFQATT, SNEGSKA (reference sequence). The V end was cut by 6 bases, the J end by 1 base, with 18 bases between. DNA of the CDR3: TGCAGTGCGGACGGACCAGCGGAAACCCAAGAGACCCAGTACTTC. It codes for CSADGPAETQETQYF.

In regard to this clonotype: This CDR3 fails to terminate in the conserved phenylalanine or tryptophan, so it likely reflects a read error. The rearrangement links TRBV20-1 to TRBJ2-1; no clear D. Deletions cut 3 bases from V and 13 bases from J, with 10 bases between. Germline CDR1 DFQATT, CDR2 SNEGSKA (reference sequence). This CDR3 spans 10 amino acids. The CDR3 loop is CSARVSRQFS. CDR3 in DNA: TGCAGTGCTAGGGTTAGCCGACAGTTCTCC.

Ten or more counts support this clonotype. This chain connects TRBV7-9 to TRBJ2-5; D is unresolved. Germline CDR1 and CDR2: SEHNR and FQNEAQ (reference sequence). The length of the CDR3 is 13 residues. V dropped 4 bases and J dropped 7 bases, with 13 bases sitting between them. The CDR3 bases are TGTGCCAGCAGCTCTGTGCTCGTTTGGACCCAGTACTTC. The encoded protein is CASSSVLVWTQYF. The entire variable domain, with the rest obtained from reference TRBV7-9 and TRBJ2-5, is as follows: DTGVSQNPRHKITKRGQNVTFRCDPISEHNRLYWYRQTLGQGPEFLTYFQNEAQLEKSRLLSDRFSAERPKGSFSTLEIQRTEQGDSAMYLCASSSVLVWTQYFGPGTRLLVL.

This clonotype was seen many times. The gene calls are TRBV5-8 and TRBJ2-5; 7 nucleotides line up with TRBD1. Germline CDR1 and CDR2: SGHTS and YDEGEE. The CDR3 runs 14 residues. V shed 7 bases, J shed 2 bases, and the junction held 8 bases outside the gene matches. Written as DNA, the CDR3 is TGTGCCAGCCAGGGTGGGACAGAACAAGAGACCCAGTACTTC. It yields the protein CASQGGTEQETQYF. Using reference TRBV5-8 and TRBJ2-5 for the parts outside the CDR3, the full variable domain is EAGVTQSPTHLIKTRGQQATLRCSPISGHTSVYWYQQALGLGLQFLLWYDEGEERNRGNFPPRFSGRQFPNYSSELNVNALELEDSALYLCASQGGTEQETQYFGPGTRLLVL.

As for this clonotype: A single base separates this from a much larger clone, so it may be a read error. The chain combines TRBV5-5 with TRBJ1-5; weak D call: TRBD1 (5 bases). Germline lookup yields CDR1 SGHKS and CDR2 YYEKEE (reference sequence). Trimming took 0 bases from V and 6 from J, leaving 10 bases between them. The CDR3 length is 14 residues. The CDR3 DNA is TGTGCCAGCAGCTTGGGGGGGTCGTTTCAGCCCCAGCATTTT. This translates into CASSLGGSFQPQHF.

This sequence joins TRBV11-2 and TRBJ2-3; TRBD2 agrees at 9 bases. V lost 6 bases to trimming and J lost 5 bases; unmatched junction nucleotides: 9. From germline, CDR1 is SGHAT and CDR2 FQNNGV. This CDR3 spans 15 amino acids. The CDR3 bases are TGTGCCAGCAGTTTAACGGGACTAGCCAGAGATACGCAGTATTTT. Amino acid sequence: CASSLTGLARDTQYF.

The sample holds many counts of this clonotype. The CDR3 bases are TGTGCCAGCAGCTTAGGGGGGGCGGCGGGGCGTCAAGAGACCCAGTACTTC. It codes for CASSLGGAAGRQETQYF. The chain has TRBV11-3 and TRBJ2-5; the D call may be TRBD1 or TRBD2 (6 bases each). Looked up from germline, CDR1 is SGHNT and CDR2 is YENEEA. Between the trimmed V and J ends, which lost 1 base and 2 bases, there was a span of 17 bases. The CDR3 spans 17 residues.

The V and J genes are TRBV29-1 and TRBJ1-2; 9 bases map to TRBD1. CDR3 length equals 12 residues. Looked up from germline, CDR1 is SQVTM and CDR2 is ANQGSEA. The V and J ends lost 7 bases and 7 bases, in that order; junction bases with no gene match: 7. This chain's CDR3 is CSDSTGGVGYTF. CDR3 DNA sequence: TGCAGCGACAGTACAGGGGGCGTTGGCTACACCTTC.

This rearrangement joins TRBV7-6 to TRBJ1-6; D is unclear. The V gene lost 8 bases and the J gene lost 0 bases, with 14 bases spanning the gap. This CDR3 is built from 16 residues. Germline V lookup: CDR1 SGHVS, CDR2 FNYEAQ. Here the CDR3 DNA reads TGTGCCAGCGGCCTCCAGCTGTGCTCCTATAATTCACCCCTCCACTTT. This sequence encodes CASGLQLCSYNSPLHF.

This clonotype came up many times. The chain combines TRBV7-3 with TRBJ2-1, with D possibly being TRBD1 or TRBD2 (5 bases each). CDR1 and CDR2 (germline): SGHTA, FQGTGA. The CDR3 extends over 11 amino acids. Deletions cut 6 bases from V and 10 bases from J, with 10 bases between. CDR3 region: CASSEGMEQFF. CDR3 DNA: TGTGCCAGCAGTGAGGGGATGGAGCAGTTCTTC.

About this clonotype: Since a much larger clone is just one base distant, this may be a read error. This chain connects TRBV3-1 to TRBJ2-2; D unresolved. The CDR3 loop spans 11 amino acids. From germline, CDR1 is LGHDT and CDR2 YNNKEL (reference sequence). CDR3 region: CASSQDPWLLF. CDR3 nucleotide sequence: TGTGCCAGCAGCCAAGACCCCTGGCTGCTTTTT.

Points on this clonotype: An end of the junction differs from the germline gene, which may be a read error. V gene TRBV4-2 combines with J gene TRBJ1-1; TRBD1 might be the D (5 bases). CDR1 and CDR2 (germline): LGHNA, YNFKEQ. The CDR3 consists of 13 residues. The CDR3 here is CASSPPGTTEAFF. CDR3 coding DNA: TGTGCCAGCAGCCCCCCCGGGACCACTGAGGCTTTCTTT.

The CDR3 region is CASSFGLSNDEQFF. CDR3 bases: TGCGCCAGCAGCTTTGGTCTATCCAACGACGAGCAGTTCTTC. This rearrangement joins TRBV5-1 to TRBJ2-1, with D uncertain. Germline values: CDR1 SGHRS, CDR2 YFSETQ. The CDR3 spans 14 residues. V shed 2 bases and J shed 10 bases, with 16 bases lying between them.

This clonotype was seen ten or more times. The chain is built from TRBV5-1 and TRBJ2-5; the D is unclear. Germline values: CDR1 SGHRS, CDR2 YFSETQ. The CDR3 runs to 13 residues. V was pared by 4 bases and J by 1 base, with 8 bases between. The CDR3 spells CASSPGSQETQYF. For the CDR3, the DNA is TGCGCCAGCAGCCCGGGCAGCCAAGAGACCCAGTACTTC.

Note on this clonotype: A much larger clone lies a single base off, so this may be a read error. The chain links TRBV20-1 to TRBJ1-2; no clear D gene. CDR1 DFQATT and CDR2 SNEGSKA come from the germline V gene (reference sequence). There are 13 residues in the CDR3. The CDR3 is CSASPAFNYAYTF. The CDR3 DNA is TGCAGTGCTAGTCCCGCTTTTAACTATGCCTACACCTTC.

This clonotype came up many times. The chain recombines TRBV25-1 with TRBJ2-7; D tentatively fits TRBD1 or TRBD2 (5 bases each). This CDR3 region has 13 residues. The V gene's germline CDR1 is MGHDK and CDR2 SYGVNS. V was pared by 1 base and J by 2 bases, with 6 bases between. For the CDR3, the DNA is TGTGCCAGCAGTGAATTGGGACCCTACGAGCAGTACTTC. Its translation is CASSELGPYEQYF.

This clonotype was detected ten times or more. The CDR3 region is CASSWTGTEPQHF. The CDR3 DNA reads as TGTGCCAGTAGCTGGACAGGGACGGAGCCCCAGCATTTT. This rearrangement joins TRBV19 to TRBJ1-5; 8 nucleotides match TRBD1. The J segment lost 8 bases and the V segment lost 6 bases, leaving 6 bases of the junction unmatched. Germline V CDR1 and CDR2: LNHDA, SQIVND (reference sequence). CDR3 length: 13 residues. Drawing the rest from reference TRBV19 and TRBJ1-5, the complete variable domain is DGGITQSPKYLFRKEGQNVTLSCEQNLNHDAMYWYRQDPGQGLRLIYYSQIVNDFQKGDIAEGYSVSREKKESFPLTVTSAQKNPTAFYLCASSWTGTEPQHFGDGTRLSIL.

The table lists this clonotype with many counts. The chain is built from TRBV18 and TRBJ2-7; 10 bases agree with TRBD2. V lost 8 bases to trimming and J lost 0 bases; unmatched junction nucleotides: 4. The CDR3 has 14 residues. Germline CDR1 KGHSH, CDR2 LQKENI. The DNA of the CDR3 is TGTGCCAGCAGTCCTAGCGGGAGCTCCTACGAGCAGTACTTC. Its protein is CASSPSGSSYEQYF.

This chain links TRBV20-1 with TRBJ1-1; D not resolved. The V gene lost 2 bases and the J gene lost 6 bases, with 10 bases spanning the gap. Germline values: CDR1 DFQATT, CDR2 SNEGSKA (reference sequence). This CDR3 has 12 amino acids. CDR3 protein: CSARREAPEAFF. The CDR3 region has the DNA TGCAGTGCTAGAAGGGAGGCCCCTGAAGCTTTCTTT.